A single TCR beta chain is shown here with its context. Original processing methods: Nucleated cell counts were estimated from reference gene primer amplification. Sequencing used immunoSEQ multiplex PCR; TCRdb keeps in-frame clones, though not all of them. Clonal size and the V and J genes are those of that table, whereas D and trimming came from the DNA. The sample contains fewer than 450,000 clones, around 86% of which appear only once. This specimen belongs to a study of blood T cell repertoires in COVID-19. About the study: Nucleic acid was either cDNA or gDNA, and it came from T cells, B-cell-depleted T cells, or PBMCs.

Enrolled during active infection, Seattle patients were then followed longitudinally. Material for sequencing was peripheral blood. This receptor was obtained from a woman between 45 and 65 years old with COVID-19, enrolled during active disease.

CDR3 DNA: TGTGCCAGCAGCTTCAGGCGGACCCAGGGATCGGGGGTCGAAAAACTGTTTTTT. Its translation: CASSFRRTQGSGVEKLFF. The chain uses TRBV13 and TRBJ1-4; weak D call: TRBD1 (5 bases). The germline V gene encodes CDR1 PRHDT and CDR2 FYEKMQ (reference sequence). CDR3 length: 18 amino acids. V gave up 3 bases and J gave up 8 bases, with 25 bases separating them.